This entry describes one T cell receptor (beta chain). TCRdb derives one entry per CDR3 protein from the 5' RACE reads, leaving out DNA. This table holds about 260,000 distinct CDR3 sequences. The data are from a study of T cells expressing NK-cell markers. The length of the CDR3 is 13 residues. Germline loops: CDR1 SGHRS, CDR2 YFSETQ. This clonotype originated in a woman aged 18-70 years in good health. V and J are TRBV5-1 and TRBJ1-2. Sequencing was carried out using blood T cells: a sorted CD56 or NKG2C T cell subset, CD4+ or CD8+ T cells, or bulk PBMC T cells (not recorded which). The CDR3 spells CASSARQSSGYTF. Drawing the rest from reference TRBV5-1 and TRBJ1-2, the complete variable domain is KAGVTQTPRYLIKTRGQQVTLSCSPISGHRSVSWYQQTPGQGLQFLFEYFSETQRNKGNFPGRFSGRQFSNSRSEMNVSTLELGDSALYLCASSARQSSGYTFGSGTRLTVV.